The clone carrying this T cell receptor beta chain has more than one count but fewer than ten. Methods used by the authors: Amplification from reference gene primers served as the basis for estimated nucleated cell counts. TCRdb's table, derived via immunoSEQ multiplex PCR, lists solely in-frame clones and lacks some. V and J calls and clone size are copied from that table; D and trimming were computed from the DNA. The sample contains tens of thousands of clones, around 80% of which appear only once. The data derive from a study of blood T cell repertoires in COVID-19. Looking at the study overall: COVID-19 samples collected from the United States, Italy and Spain covered acute and convalescent phases. PBMCs, B-cell-depleted T cells, or T cells were the source of the cDNA or gDNA that made up the material.

Between the trimmed V and J ends, which lost 8 bases and 1 base, there was a span of 14 bases. CDR3 length: 14 residues. Germline CDR1 MNHEY, CDR2 SMNVEV (reference sequence). The chain joins TRBV27 to TRBJ1-1; D is possibly TRBD1 (5 bases). The source is a woman of 80 years or more with acute or convalescent COVID-19. The sequencing input was peripheral blood. CDR3 protein: CASGTLEGNTEAFF. CDR3 coding DNA: TGTGCCAGCGGGACCCTGGAGGGGAACACTGAAGCTTTCTTT.